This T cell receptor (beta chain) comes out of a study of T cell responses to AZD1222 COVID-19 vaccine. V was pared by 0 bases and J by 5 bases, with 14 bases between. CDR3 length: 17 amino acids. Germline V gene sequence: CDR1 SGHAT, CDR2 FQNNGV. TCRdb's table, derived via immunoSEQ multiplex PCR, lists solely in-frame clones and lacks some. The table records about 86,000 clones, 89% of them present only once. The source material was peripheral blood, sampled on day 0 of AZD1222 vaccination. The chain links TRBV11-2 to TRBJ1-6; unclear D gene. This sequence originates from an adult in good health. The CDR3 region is CASSLEPRISNNSPLHF. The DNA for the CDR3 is TGTGCCAGCAGCTTAGAGCCACGAATTTCCAATAATTCACCCCTCCACTTT. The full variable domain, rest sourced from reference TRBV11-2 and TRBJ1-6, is EAGVAQSPRYKIIEKRQSVAFWCNPISGHATLYWYQQILGQGPKLLIQFQNNGVVDDSQLPKDRFSAERLKGVDSTLKIQPAKLEDSAVYLCASSLEPRISNNSPLHFGNGTRLTVT.